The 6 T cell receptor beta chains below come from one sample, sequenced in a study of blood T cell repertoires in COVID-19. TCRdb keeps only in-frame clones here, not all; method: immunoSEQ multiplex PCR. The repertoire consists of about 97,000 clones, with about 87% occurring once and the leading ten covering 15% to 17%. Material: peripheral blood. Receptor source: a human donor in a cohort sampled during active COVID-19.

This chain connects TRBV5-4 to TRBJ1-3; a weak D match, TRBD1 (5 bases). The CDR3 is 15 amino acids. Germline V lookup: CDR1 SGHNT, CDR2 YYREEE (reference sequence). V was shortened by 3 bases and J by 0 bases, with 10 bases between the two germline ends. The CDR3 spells CASSYDGHSGNTIYF. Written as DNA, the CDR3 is TGTGCCAGCAGCTACGACGGACACTCTGGAAACACCATATATTTT.

CDR3 nucleotides: TGTGCCAGCAGTTATCGACAGGGTAGTACTGAAGCTTTCTTT. Translation: CASSYRQGSTEAFF. V usage is TRBV6-5 and J usage is TRBJ1-1; 7 nucleotides line up with TRBD1. The V gene's germline CDR1 is MNHEY and CDR2 SVGAGI. V dropped 3 bases and J dropped 5; count of bases not matched to a gene: 6. The length of the CDR3 is 14 residues.

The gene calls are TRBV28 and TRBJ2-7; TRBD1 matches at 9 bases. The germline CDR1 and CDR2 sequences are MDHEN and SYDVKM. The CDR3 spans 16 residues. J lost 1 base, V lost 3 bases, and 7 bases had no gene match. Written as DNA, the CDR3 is TGTGCCAGCAGTTTCCGGACAGGGGCCGGGTCCTACGAGCAGTACTTC. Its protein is CASSFRTGAGSYEQYF.

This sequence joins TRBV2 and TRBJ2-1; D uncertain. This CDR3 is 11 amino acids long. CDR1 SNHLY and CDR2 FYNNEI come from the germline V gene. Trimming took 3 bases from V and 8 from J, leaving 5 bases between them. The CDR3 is CASSDYHEQFF. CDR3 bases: TGTGCCAGCAGTGATTATCATGAGCAGTTCTTC.

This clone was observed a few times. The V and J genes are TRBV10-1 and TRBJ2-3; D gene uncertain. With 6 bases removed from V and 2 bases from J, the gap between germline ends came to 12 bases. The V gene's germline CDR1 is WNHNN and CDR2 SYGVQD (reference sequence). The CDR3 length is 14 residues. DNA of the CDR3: TGCGCCAGCAGATCAGATGGAGACACAGATACGCAGTATTTT. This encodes CASRSDGDTDTQYF.

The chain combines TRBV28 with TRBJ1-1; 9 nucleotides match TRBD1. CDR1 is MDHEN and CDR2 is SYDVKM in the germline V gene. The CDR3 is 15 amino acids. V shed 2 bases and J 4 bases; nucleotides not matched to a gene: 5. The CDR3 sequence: CASSLGQGPSTEAFF. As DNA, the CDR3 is TGTGCCAGCAGTTTAGGACAGGGGCCCTCCACTGAAGCTTTCTTT.